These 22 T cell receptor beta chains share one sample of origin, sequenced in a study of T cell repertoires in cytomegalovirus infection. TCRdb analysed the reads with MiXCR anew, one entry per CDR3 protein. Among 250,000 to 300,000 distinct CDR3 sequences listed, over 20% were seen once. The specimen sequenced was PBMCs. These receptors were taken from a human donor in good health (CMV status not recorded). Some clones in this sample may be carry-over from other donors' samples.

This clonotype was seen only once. CDR3 amino acids: CASSDLAGLTDTQYF. The DNA for the CDR3 is TGTGCCAGCAGTGATTTAGCGGGGCTCACAGATACGCAGTATTTT. The V and J genes are TRBV2 and TRBJ2-3, with 8 bases fitting TRBD2. Germline V gene lookup returns CDR1 SNHLY and CDR2 FYNNEI. Losses at the gene ends were 3 bases for V and 2 bases for J; bases not matched to a gene: 4. The CDR3 extends over 15 amino acids.

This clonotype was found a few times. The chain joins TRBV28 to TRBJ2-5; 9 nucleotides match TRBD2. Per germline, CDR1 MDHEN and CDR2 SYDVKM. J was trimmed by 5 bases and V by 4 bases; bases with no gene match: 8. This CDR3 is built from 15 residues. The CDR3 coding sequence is TGTGCCAGCAGTTCCATCGCGGGAGGGTGGGAGACCCAGTACTTC. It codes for CASSSIAGGWETQYF.

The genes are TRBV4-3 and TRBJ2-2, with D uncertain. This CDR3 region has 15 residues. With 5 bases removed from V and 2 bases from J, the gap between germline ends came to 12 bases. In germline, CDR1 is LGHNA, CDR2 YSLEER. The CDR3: CASSWAPDNTGELFF. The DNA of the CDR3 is TGCGCCAGCAGCTGGGCCCCAGACAACACCGGGGAGCTGTTTTTT.

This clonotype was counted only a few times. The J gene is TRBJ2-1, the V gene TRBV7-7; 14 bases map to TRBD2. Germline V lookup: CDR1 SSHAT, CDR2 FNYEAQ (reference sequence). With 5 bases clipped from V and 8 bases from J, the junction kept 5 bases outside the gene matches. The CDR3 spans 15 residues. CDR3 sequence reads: CASSGGLAGVDEQFF. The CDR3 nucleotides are TGTGCCAGCAGCGGGGGACTAGCGGGAGTAGATGAGCAGTTCTTC.

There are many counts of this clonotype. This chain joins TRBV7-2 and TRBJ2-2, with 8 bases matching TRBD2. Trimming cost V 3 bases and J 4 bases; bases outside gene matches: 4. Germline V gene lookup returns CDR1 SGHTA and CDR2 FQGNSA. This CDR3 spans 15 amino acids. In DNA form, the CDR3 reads TGTGCCAGCAGCTTCGTAGCGGGAACCACCGGGGAGCTGTTTTTT. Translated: CASSFVAGTTGELFF.

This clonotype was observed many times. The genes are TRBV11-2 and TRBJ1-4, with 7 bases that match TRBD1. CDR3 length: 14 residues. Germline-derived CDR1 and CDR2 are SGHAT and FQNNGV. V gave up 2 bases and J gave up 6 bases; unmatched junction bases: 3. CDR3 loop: CASSLWQGDEKLFF. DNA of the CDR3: TGTGCCAGCAGCTTATGGCAGGGGGATGAAAAACTGTTTTTT.

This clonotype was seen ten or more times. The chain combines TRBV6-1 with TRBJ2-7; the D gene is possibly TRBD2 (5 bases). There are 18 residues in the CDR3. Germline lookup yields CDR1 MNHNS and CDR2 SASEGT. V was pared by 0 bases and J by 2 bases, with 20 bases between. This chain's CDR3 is CASSEAMARAAGTYEQYF. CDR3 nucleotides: TGTGCCAGCAGTGAAGCCATGGCAAGGGCTGCCGGGACCTACGAGCAGTACTTC.

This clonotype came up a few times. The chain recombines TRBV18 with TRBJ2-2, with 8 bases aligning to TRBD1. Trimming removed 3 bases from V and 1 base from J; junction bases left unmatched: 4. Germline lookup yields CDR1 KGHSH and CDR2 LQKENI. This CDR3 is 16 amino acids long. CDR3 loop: CASSPLGTGNTGELFF. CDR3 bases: TGTGCCAGCTCACCGCTCGGGACAGGGAACACCGGGGAGCTGTTTTTT.

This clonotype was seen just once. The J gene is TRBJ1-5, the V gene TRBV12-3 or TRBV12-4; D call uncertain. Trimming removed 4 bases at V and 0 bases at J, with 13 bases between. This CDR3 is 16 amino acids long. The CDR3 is CASSSSPPYSNQPQHF. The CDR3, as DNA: TGTGCCAGCAGTTCTAGTCCACCGTATAGCAATCAGCCCCAGCATTTT.

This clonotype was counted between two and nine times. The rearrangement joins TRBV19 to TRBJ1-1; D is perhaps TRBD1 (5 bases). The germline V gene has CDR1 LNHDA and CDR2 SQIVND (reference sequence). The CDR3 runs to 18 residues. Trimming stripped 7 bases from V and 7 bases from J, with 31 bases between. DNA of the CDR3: TGTGCCAGTACCCGAATCCCCCTCACAGTCACAGGTTCCAGTGAAGCTTTCTTT. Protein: CASTRIPLTVTGSSEAFF.

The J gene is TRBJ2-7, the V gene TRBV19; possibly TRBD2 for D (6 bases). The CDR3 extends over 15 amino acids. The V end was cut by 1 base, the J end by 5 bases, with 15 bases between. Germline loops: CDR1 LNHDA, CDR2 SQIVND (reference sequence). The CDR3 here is CASSIGSGLSHEQYF. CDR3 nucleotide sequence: TGTGCCAGTAGTATAGGGTCGGGACTGAGTCACGAGCAGTACTTC.

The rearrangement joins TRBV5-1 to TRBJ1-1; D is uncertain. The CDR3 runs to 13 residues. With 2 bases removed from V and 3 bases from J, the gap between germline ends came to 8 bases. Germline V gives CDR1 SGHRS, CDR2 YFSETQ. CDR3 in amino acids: CASSLTSDTEAFF. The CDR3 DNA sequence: TGCGCCAGCAGCTTAACATCGGACACTGAAGCTTTCTTT.

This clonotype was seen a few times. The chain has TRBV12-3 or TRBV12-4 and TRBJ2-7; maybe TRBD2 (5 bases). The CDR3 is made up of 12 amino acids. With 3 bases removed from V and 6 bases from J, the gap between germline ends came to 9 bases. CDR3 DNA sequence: TGTGCCAGCAGTTTTGCGGACTTCGAGCAGTACTTC. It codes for CASSFADFEQYF.

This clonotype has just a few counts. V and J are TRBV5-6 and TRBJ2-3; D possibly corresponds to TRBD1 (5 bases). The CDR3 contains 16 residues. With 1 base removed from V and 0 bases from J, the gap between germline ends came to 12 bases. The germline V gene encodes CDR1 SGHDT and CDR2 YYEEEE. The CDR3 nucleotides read TGTGCCAGCAGCTTGAAACTGGACACTAGCACAGATACGCAGTATTTT. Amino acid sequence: CASSLKLDTSTDTQYF.

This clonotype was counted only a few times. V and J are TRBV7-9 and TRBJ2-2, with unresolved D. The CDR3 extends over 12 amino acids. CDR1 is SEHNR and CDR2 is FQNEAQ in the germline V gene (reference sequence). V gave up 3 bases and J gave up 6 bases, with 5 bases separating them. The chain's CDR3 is CASSFYAGELFF. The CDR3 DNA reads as TGTGCCAGCAGCTTTTACGCCGGGGAGCTGTTTTTT.

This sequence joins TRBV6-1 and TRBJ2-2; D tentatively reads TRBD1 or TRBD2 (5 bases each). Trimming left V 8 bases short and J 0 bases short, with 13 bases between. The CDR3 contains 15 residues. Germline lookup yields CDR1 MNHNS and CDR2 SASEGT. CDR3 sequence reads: CASSNGASNTGELFF. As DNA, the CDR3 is TGTGCCAGCTCGAACGGGGCTTCGAACACCGGGGAGCTGTTTTTT.

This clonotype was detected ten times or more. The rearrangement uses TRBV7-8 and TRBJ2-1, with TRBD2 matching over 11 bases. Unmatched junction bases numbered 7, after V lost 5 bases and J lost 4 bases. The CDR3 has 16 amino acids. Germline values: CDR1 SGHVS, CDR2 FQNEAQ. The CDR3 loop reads CASSPAGTSGYNEQFF. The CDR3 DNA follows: TGTGCCAGCAGCCCAGCCGGGACTAGCGGATACAATGAGCAGTTCTTC.

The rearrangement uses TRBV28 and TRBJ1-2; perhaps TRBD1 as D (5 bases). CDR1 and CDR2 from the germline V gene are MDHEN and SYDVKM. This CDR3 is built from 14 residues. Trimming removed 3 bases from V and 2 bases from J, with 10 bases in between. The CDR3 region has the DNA TGTGCCAGCAGTTTCCCAAACAGGAACTATGGCTACACCTTC. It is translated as CASSFPNRNYGYTF.

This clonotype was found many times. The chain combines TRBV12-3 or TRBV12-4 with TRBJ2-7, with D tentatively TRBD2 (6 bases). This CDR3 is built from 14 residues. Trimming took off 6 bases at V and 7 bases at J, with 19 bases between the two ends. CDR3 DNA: TGTGCCAGCAGGCCCGGAGGGGAGCGAGGTGAGCAGTACTTC. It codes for CASRPGGERGEQYF.

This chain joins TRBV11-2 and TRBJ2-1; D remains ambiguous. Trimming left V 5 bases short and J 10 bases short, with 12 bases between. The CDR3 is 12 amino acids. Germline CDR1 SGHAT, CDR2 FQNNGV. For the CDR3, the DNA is TGTGCCAGCAGCCCTCGACTCCGGGAGCAGTTCTTC. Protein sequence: CASSPRLREQFF.

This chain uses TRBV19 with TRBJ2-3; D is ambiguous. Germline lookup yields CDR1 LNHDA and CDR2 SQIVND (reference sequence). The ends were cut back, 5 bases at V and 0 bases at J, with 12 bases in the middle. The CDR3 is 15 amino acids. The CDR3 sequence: CASSQPRVSTDTQYF. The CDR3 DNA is TGTGCCAGTAGTCAACCCAGAGTAAGCACAGATACGCAGTATTTT.

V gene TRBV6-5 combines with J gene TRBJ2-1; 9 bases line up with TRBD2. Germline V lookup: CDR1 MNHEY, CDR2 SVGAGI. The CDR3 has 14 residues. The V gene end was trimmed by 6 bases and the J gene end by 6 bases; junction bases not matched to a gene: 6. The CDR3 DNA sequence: TGTGCCAGCAGACATAGCGGGGGAGCCAATGAGCAGTTCTTC. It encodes CASRHSGGANEQFF.